These 30 T cell receptor beta chains share one sample of origin, sequenced in a study of cytomegalovirus exposure and HLA in healthy donors. The PCR ran on 60 Vbeta and 13 Jbeta primers. The repertoire was sequenced with immunoSEQ multiplex PCR; TCRdb's copy has only in-frame clones and lacks some. This sample's table has about 190,000 clones. The material sequenced was PBMCs. The receptors come from a woman aged 30 to 39 in good health and CMV-seropositive.

V usage is TRBV5-6 and J usage is TRBJ2-2, with a possible D match to TRBD1 (6 bases). Trimming cost V 0 bases and J 14 bases, with 8 bases left between them. The CDR3 consists of 11 residues. CDR1 is SGHDT, CDR2 YYEEEE, per germline. CDR3 sequence (DNA): TGTGCCAGCAGCTTGGGACAGGTCCTGTTTTTT. The encoded protein is CASSLGQVLFF.

This CDR3 reads CASSLVEQGGTGELFF. DNA of the CDR3: TGTGCCAGCTCACTCGTCGAACAGGGGGGCACCGGGGAGCTGTTTTTT. The chain joins TRBV18 to TRBJ2-2; 8 bases fit TRBD1. Germline loops: CDR1 KGHSH, CDR2 LQKENI. The V segment lost 4 bases and the J segment 4 bases; nucleotides outside the gene matches: 8. The CDR3 spans 16 residues.

This chain links TRBV9 with TRBJ2-1; perhaps TRBD2 as D (5 bases). The V gene lost 1 base and the J gene lost 0 bases, with 5 bases spanning the gap. The CDR3 length is 14 residues. CDR1 is SGDLS, CDR2 YYNGEE, per germline. Here the CDR3 DNA reads TGTGCCAGCAGCGTAACTAGCTCCTACAATGAGCAGTTCTTC. Encoded protein: CASSVTSSYNEQFF.

V usage is TRBV28 and J usage is TRBJ2-5, with TRBD2 identical over 11 bases. The J call could be wrong; TRBJ2-7 is a better fit for the DNA end. The CDR3 spans 15 residues. Germline CDR1 MDHEN, CDR2 SYDVKM. CDR3 in amino acids: CASSSGTSGIYEQYF. Here the CDR3 DNA reads TGTGCCAGCAGTTCCGGGACTAGCGGAATTTACGAGCAGTACTTC.

The gene calls are TRBV5-5 and TRBJ1-1; 10 bases are a match to TRBD1. This CDR3 has 16 residues. Germline CDR1 and CDR2: SGHKS and YYEKEE (reference sequence). V shed 4 bases, J shed 0 bases, and the junction held 6 bases outside the gene matches. The CDR3 reads CASSIGQGGMNTEAFF. For the CDR3, the DNA is TGTGCCAGCAGCATAGGACAGGGGGGTATGAACACTGAAGCTTTCTTT.

Regarding this clone: At one of its ends the junction is not consistent with the germline gene, which may arise from a read error. The rearrangement joins TRBV2 to TRBJ1-5; a weak D match, TRBD1 (6 bases). Germline lookup yields CDR1 SNHLY and CDR2 FYNNEI. The CDR3 runs to 13 residues. The DNA of the CDR3 is TGTGCCAGCTCGGGGGGGGGCAATCAGTCCCAGCATTTT. This encodes CASSGGGNQSQHF.

The V gene is TRBV10-1, the J gene TRBJ2-5; unclear D gene. CDR1 and CDR2 (germline): WNHNN, SYGVQD (reference sequence). The CDR3 is 15 residues long. Trimming shortened V by 3 bases and J by 2 bases, and 13 bases separated the two germline ends. The DNA of the CDR3 is TGCGCCAGCAGTGACTCGACTTCTCCTCAAGAGACCCAGTACTTC. Encoded protein: CASSDSTSPQETQYF.

This chain joins TRBV10-1 and TRBJ2-1; 10 bases align to TRBD2. V trimming: 4 bases; J trimming: 8 bases; junction bases outside the gene matches: 8. In germline, CDR1 is WNHNN, CDR2 SYGVQD (reference sequence). The CDR3 runs to 15 residues. The chain's CDR3 is CASSAAGGLGYEQFF. In DNA, the CDR3 is TGCGCCAGCAGTGCAGCGGGGGGGCTTGGATATGAGCAGTTCTTC.

This chain links TRBV7-6 with TRBJ2-7, with TRBD2 as a possible D gene (5 bases). Per germline, CDR1 SGHVS and CDR2 FNYEAQ. V lost 2 bases and J 1 base, leaving 27 bases between the germline ends. There are 20 residues in the CDR3. The CDR3 protein is CASSLNARSPGIALSYEQYF. The CDR3 nucleotides read TGTGCCAGCAGCTTAAACGCACGGAGCCCGGGAATCGCCCTGTCCTACGAGCAGTACTTC.

The chain combines TRBV5-6 with TRBJ2-7, with a possible D match to TRBD1 (5 bases). Germline-derived CDR1 and CDR2 are SGHDT and YYEEEE. The ends were cut back, 2 bases at V and 3 bases at J, with 9 bases in the middle. The CDR3 runs to 13 residues. CDR3 DNA: TGTGCCAGCAGCTTTCGACAGTACTACGAGCAGTACTTC. Its translation: CASSFRQYYEQYF.

A note on this clone: The same CDR3 can be traced to other DNA sequences in this sample. The chain joins TRBV28 to TRBJ1-4, with D unresolved. The CDR3 loop spans 14 amino acids. Germline CDR1 reads MDHEN; CDR2 reads SYDVKM. V was shortened by 5 bases and J by 7 bases, with 14 bases between the two germline ends. In nucleotides, the CDR3 is TGTGCCAGCAGTCGACTAGGCGGTGGTGAAAAACTGTTTTTT. It yields the protein CASSRLGGGEKLFF.

The gene calls are TRBV27 and TRBJ1-1; D may be TRBD1 (5 bases). Germline values: CDR1 MNHEY, CDR2 SMNVEV (reference sequence). There are 11 residues in the CDR3. Trimming took off 11 bases at V and 1 base at J, with 8 bases between the two ends. CDR3 protein: CAAGQNTEAFF. The CDR3 bases are TGTGCCGCAGGACAGAACACTGAAGCTTTCTTT.

The V gene is TRBV4-2, the J gene TRBJ2-3, with 12 bases identical to TRBD2. The CDR3 totals 17 residues. Trimming took 0 bases from V and 13 from J; bases not matched to a gene: 14. The germline gives CDR1 LGHNA, CDR2 YNFKEQ. The CDR3 is CASSQEWASGGAFEKYF. The CDR3 DNA reads as TGTGCCAGCAGCCAAGAGTGGGCTAGCGGGGGGGCGTTTGAAAAGTATTTT.

The chain has TRBV7-9 and TRBJ2-3, with 11 nucleotides matching TRBD2. With V trimmed by 5 bases and J by 0 bases, 7 bases remained unmatched. CDR1 is SEHNR and CDR2 is FQNEAQ in the germline V gene (reference sequence). CDR3 length: 17 amino acids. CDR3 protein: CASSGHRTSGSTDTQYF. In DNA, the CDR3 is TGTGCCAGCAGCGGACACAGGACTAGCGGGAGCACAGATACGCAGTATTTT. The variable domain in full, completed from reference TRBV7-9 and TRBJ2-3, reads DTGVSQNPRHKITKRGQNVTFRCDPISEHNRLYWYRQTLGQGPEFLTYFQNEAQLEKSRLLSDRFSAERPKGSFSTLEIQRTEQGDSAMYLCASSGHRTSGSTDTQYFGPGTRLTVL.

The rearrangement joins TRBV2 to TRBJ2-7; D not resolved. Trimming pared 6 bases from V and 1 base from J, leaving 13 bases between. There are 14 residues in the CDR3. From germline, CDR1 is SNHLY and CDR2 FYNNEI. CDR3 protein: CASSLRDSSYEQYF. In nucleotides, the CDR3 is TGTGCCAGCAGCCTCCGTGACTCTTCCTACGAGCAGTACTTC.

CDR3 amino acids: CASSPRPGLNEQFF. The DNA for the CDR3 is TGTGCCAGCTCACCCCGTCCAGGGCTCAATGAGCAGTTCTTC. V usage is TRBV18 and J usage is TRBJ2-1; a weak D match, TRBD1 (5 bases). The CDR3 spans 14 residues. Looked up from germline, CDR1 is KGHSH and CDR2 is LQKENI. V was shortened by 3 bases and J by 6 bases, with 12 bases between the two germline ends.

V gene TRBV6-5 combines with J gene TRBJ2-7, with 9 positions matching TRBD2. Germline lookup yields CDR1 MNHEY and CDR2 SVGAGI. Trimming cost V 2 bases and J 5 bases; bases outside gene matches: 4. This CDR3 is 14 amino acids long. The chain's CDR3 is CASSYGGLAHEQYF. CDR3 nucleotide sequence: TGTGCCAGCAGTTACGGAGGACTAGCGCACGAGCAGTACTTC.

V gene TRBV4-1 combines with J gene TRBJ1-2, with D maybe TRBD1 (5 bases). The CDR3 spans 15 residues. V was pared by 0 bases and J by 6 bases, with 14 bases between. Per the germline V gene, CDR1 is MGHRA and CDR2 is YSYEKL. The CDR3 bases are TGCGCCAGCAGCCAAGAAGTATGGCAGGACAATGGCTACACCTTC. This translates into CASSQEVWQDNGYTF.

This chain uses TRBV27 with TRBJ2-7, with D unclear. The germline V gene encodes CDR1 MNHEY and CDR2 SMNVEV (reference sequence). V was pared by 4 bases and J by 3 bases, with 4 bases between. CDR3 size: 11 residues. DNA of the CDR3: TGTGCCAGCAGTTCCCTCTACGAGCAGTACTTC. Amino acid sequence: CASSSLYEQYF.

The chain links TRBV7-8 to TRBJ2-5; 11 nucleotides agree with TRBD2. The J call is uncertain, as TRBJ2-7 better fits the DNA end. The CDR3 sequence is 17 residues long. Germline V gene lookup returns CDR1 SGHVS and CDR2 FQNEAQ. This chain's CDR3 is CASSLQGLAGNSYEQYF. The CDR3 DNA reads TGTGCCAGCAGCTTACAAGGACTAGCGGGCAACTCCTACGAGCAGTACTTC.

The rearrangement links TRBV18 to TRBJ1-6; TRBD1 matches 9 bases. Per germline, CDR1 KGHSH and CDR2 LQKENI. The CDR3 is 16 residues long. Trimming at V came to 3 bases and at J to 6 bases, leaving 6 bases not matched to a gene. This chain's CDR3 is CASSPLGQGLNSPLHF. The CDR3 nucleotides read TGTGCCAGCTCACCCTTGGGACAGGGACTTAATTCACCCCTCCACTTT.

This chain uses TRBV28 with TRBJ1-1; perhaps TRBD1 as D (6 bases). The germline CDR1 and CDR2 sequences are MDHEN and SYDVKM. The CDR3 contains 15 residues. V lost 3 bases to trimming and J lost 0 bases, with 11 bases between them. The CDR3, as DNA: TGTGCCAGCAGTTTTCTCGACAGGATGAACACTGAAGCTTTCTTT. Its translation: CASSFLDRMNTEAFF. The whole variable domain, filled in from reference TRBV28 and TRBJ1-1, reads DVKVTQSSRYLVKRTGEKVFLECVQDMDHENMFWYRQDPGLGLRLIYFSYDVKMKEKGDIPEGYSVSREKKERFSLILESASTNQTSMYLCASSFLDRMNTEAFFGQGTRLTVV.

The chain recombines TRBV7-2 with TRBJ2-1; 10 bases align to TRBD2. The germline V gene encodes CDR1 SGHTA and CDR2 FQGNSA. Trimming at V came to 2 bases and at J to 7 bases, leaving 8 bases not matched to a gene. There are 16 residues in the CDR3. The CDR3 region is CASSLMFLAGVNEQFF. The DNA of the CDR3 is TGTGCCAGCAGCTTAATGTTTCTAGCGGGGGTAAATGAGCAGTTCTTC.

The CDR3 nucleotides read TGTGCCAGCAGCCTTAGCGTCCGGACAGGGGCAGATACGCAGTATTTT. Encoded protein: CASSLSVRTGADTQYF. This chain connects TRBV7-6 to TRBJ2-3; 9 nucleotides agree with TRBD1. Per germline, CDR1 SGHVS and CDR2 FNYEAQ. This CDR3 region has 16 residues. Trimming removed 5 bases from V and 4 bases from J; junction bases left unmatched: 10.

The chain couples TRBV2 to TRBJ1-5; weak D call: TRBD1 (5 bases). The V gene lost 6 bases and the J gene lost 2 bases, with 14 bases spanning the gap. Germline CDR1 reads SNHLY; CDR2 reads FYNNEI. The CDR3 consists of 15 residues. The CDR3 loop is CASSRGLQGNQPQHF. The CDR3 DNA is TGTGCCAGCAGCCGGGGACTACAGGGCAATCAGCCCCAGCATTTT. Filled out from reference TRBV2 and TRBJ1-5, the complete variable domain reads EPEVTQTPSHQVTQMGQEVILRCVPISNHLYFYWYRQILGQKVEFLVSFYNNEISEKSEIFDDQFSVERPDGSNFTLKIRSTKLEDSAMYFCASSRGLQGNQPQHFGDGTRLSIL.

The chain uses TRBV28 and TRBJ2-2, with 8 bases that match TRBD2. The CDR3 is 16 amino acids. V lost 10 bases, J lost 4 bases, and 14 bases stayed unmatched. Germline V lookup: CDR1 MDHEN, CDR2 SYDVKM. The CDR3 DNA reads TGTGCCACCGAGGGCGGGAGGTATGAGGGCACCGGGGAGCTGTTTTTT. Translation: CATEGGRYEGTGELFF.

The chain joins TRBV4-2 to TRBJ1-4; perhaps TRBD1 as D (6 bases). Germline loops: CDR1 LGHNA, CDR2 YNFKEQ. V was shortened by 0 bases and J by 3 bases, with 11 bases between the two germline ends. CDR3 length: 16 amino acids. The CDR3 DNA reads TGTGCCAGCAGCCAAGATCACAGGGCACCTAATGAAAAACTGTTTTTT. This translates into CASSQDHRAPNEKLFF.

The chain employs TRBV4-2 and TRBJ1-1, with 8 bases aligning to TRBD1. Germline V gives CDR1 LGHNA, CDR2 YNFKEQ. The CDR3 is 15 residues long. With 1 base clipped from V and 5 bases from J, the junction kept 6 bases outside the gene matches. The CDR3: CASSQGGQGETEAFF. For the CDR3, the DNA is TGTGCCAGCAGCCAAGGCGGACAGGGAGAAACTGAAGCTTTCTTT.

The chain joins TRBV30 to TRBJ1-1, with a tentative D call TRBD1 (5 bases). Trimming removed 0 bases from V and 0 bases from J, with 5 bases in between. This CDR3 is 13 amino acids long. In germline, CDR1 is GTSNPN, CDR2 SVGIG (reference sequence). CDR3 loop: CAWSVGVNTEAFF. CDR3 sequence (DNA): TGTGCCTGGAGTGTAGGGGTGAACACTGAAGCTTTCTTT. The whole variable domain, filled in from reference TRBV30 and TRBJ1-1, reads SQTIHQWPATLVQPVGSPLSLECTVEGTSNPNLYWYRQAAGRGLQLLFYSVGIGQISSEVPQNLSASRPQDRQFILSSKKLLLSDSGFYLCAWSVGVNTEAFFGQGTRLTVV.

The rearrangement joins TRBV19 to TRBJ1-1; D call uncertain. The V gene lost 6 bases and the J gene lost 3 bases, with 14 bases spanning the gap. The CDR3 has 14 amino acids. Germline V gene data show CDR1 as LNHDA and CDR2 as SQIVND (reference sequence). Written as DNA, the CDR3 is TGTGCCAGTAGCGACGGGTACTGGGACACTGAAGCTTTCTTT. This gives the protein CASSDGYWDTEAFF. The variable domain in full, with the rest retrieved from reference TRBV19 and TRBJ1-1, is DGGITQSPKYLFRKEGQNVTLSCEQNLNHDAMYWYRQDPGQGLRLIYYSQIVNDFQKGDIAEGYSVSREKKESFPLTVTSAQKNPTAFYLCASSDGYWDTEAFFGQGTRLTVV.